This T cell receptor (beta chain) was found in a study of control samples from healthy donors and cancer patients. Assay: immunoSEQ multiplex PCR; the TCRdb copy retains only in-frame clones and omits some. The data show 75,000 to 100,000 clones, around 90% seen once. Between the trimmed V and J ends, which lost 6 bases and 9 bases, there was a span of 20 bases. This CDR3 spans 15 amino acids. Per germline, CDR1 KGHDR and CDR2 SFDVKD. This chain links TRBV24-1 with TRBJ2-1; the D gene is possibly TRBD1 (6 bases). This receptor was taken from a man aged 30 to 39 in good health. The material sequenced was blood. The CDR3 loop reads CATSRSGEGDGEQFF. The CDR3 bases are TGTGCCACCAGTAGGAGCGGAGAGGGGGACGGTGAGCAGTTCTTC.